This TCR beta chain was observed in a study of shared clonotypes between healthy human individuals. Germline CDR1 is MNHEY and CDR2 is SVGAGI. This CDR3 is 14 amino acids long. After removal of 2 bases from V and 7 bases from J, the junction contained 4 bases not matched to a gene. Produced via immunoSEQ multiplex PCR; TCRdb's table is partial and in-frame only. Of a few million clones in the sample, over 90% were seen once. This clone was detected a few times. This sequence was found in a man between 18 and 35 years old in good health. Some clones in this sample may be carry-over from other donors' samples. The sequenced sample was naive CD4+ T cells from PBMCs. Stated subset: CD45RA+ positively selected. The chain recombines TRBV6-5 with TRBJ1-2, with 10 positions matching TRBD1. DNA of the CDR3: TGTGCCAGCAGTTACGGGACAGGGGTTAGTGGCTACACCTTC. Its protein is CASSYGTGVSGYTF.